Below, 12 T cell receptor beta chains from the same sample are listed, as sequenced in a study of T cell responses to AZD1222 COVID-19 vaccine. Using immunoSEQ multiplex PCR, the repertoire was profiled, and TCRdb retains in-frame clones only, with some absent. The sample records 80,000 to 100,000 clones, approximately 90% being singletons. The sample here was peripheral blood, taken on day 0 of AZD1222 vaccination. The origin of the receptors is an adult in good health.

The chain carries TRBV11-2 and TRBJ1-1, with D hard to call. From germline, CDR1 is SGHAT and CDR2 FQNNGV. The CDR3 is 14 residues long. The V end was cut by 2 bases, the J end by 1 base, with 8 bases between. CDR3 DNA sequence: TGTGCCAGCAGCTTAAGTCGGGGGAACACTGAAGCTTTCTTT. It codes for CASSLSRGNTEAFF. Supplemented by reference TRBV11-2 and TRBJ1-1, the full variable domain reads EAGVAQSPRYKIIEKRQSVAFWCNPISGHATLYWYQQILGQGPKLLIQFQNNGVVDDSQLPKDRFSAERLKGVDSTLKIQPAKLEDSAVYLCASSLSRGNTEAFFGQGTRLTVV.

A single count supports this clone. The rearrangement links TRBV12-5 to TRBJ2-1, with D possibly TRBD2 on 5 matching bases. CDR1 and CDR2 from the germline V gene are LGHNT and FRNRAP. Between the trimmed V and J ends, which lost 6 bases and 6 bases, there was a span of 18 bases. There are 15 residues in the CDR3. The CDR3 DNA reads TGTGCTAGTGGCCCTGGACTCCCGGGCACCAATGAGCAGTTCTTC. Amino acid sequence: CASGPGLPGTNEQFF.

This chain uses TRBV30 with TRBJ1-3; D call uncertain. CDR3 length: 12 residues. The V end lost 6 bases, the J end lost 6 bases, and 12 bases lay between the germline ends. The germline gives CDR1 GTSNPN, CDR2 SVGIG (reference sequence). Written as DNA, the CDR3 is TGTGCCTGCTTAACGCGTGAAAACACCATATATTTT. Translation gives CACLTRENTIYF.

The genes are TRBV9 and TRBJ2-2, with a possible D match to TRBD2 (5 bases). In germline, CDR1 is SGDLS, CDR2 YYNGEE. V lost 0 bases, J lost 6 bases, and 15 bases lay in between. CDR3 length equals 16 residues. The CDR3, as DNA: TGTGCCAGCAGCGTAGCGGTGAGGGCTGCGTCCGGGGAGCTGTTTTTT. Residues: CASSVAVRAASGELFF.

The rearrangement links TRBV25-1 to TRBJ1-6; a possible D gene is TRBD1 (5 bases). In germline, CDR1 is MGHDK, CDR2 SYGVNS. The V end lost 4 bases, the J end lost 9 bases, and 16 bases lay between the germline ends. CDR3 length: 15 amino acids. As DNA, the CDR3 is TGTGCCAGCAGTGCCCCGGGGACTGCCCTTTCACCCCTCCACTTT. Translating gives CASSAPGTALSPLHF. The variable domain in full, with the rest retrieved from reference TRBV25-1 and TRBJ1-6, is EADIYQTPRYLVIGTGKKITLECSQTMGHDKMYWYQQDPGMELHLIHYSYGVNSTEKGDLSSESTVSRIRTEHFPLTLESARPSHTSQYLCASSAPGTALSPLHFGNGTRLTVT.

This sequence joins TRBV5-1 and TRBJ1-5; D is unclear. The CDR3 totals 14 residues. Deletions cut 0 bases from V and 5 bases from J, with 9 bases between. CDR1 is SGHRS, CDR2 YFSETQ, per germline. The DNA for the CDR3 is TGCGCCAGCAGCTTGGGGGAGCCAGATCAGCCCCAGCATTTT. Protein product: CASSLGEPDQPQHF.

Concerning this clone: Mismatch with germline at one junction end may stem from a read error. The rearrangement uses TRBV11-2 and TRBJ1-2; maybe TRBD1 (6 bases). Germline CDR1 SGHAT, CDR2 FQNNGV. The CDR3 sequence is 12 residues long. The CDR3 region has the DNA TGTGCCAGCAGCTTAGCGACAGGTCCTATCAACTTC. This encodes CASSLATGPINF.

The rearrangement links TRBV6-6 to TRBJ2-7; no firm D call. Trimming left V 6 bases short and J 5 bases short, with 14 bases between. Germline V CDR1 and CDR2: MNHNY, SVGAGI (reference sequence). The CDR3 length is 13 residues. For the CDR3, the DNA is TGTGCCAGCAGAGAACAGTCCCCGGACGAGCAGTACTTC. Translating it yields CASREQSPDEQYF.

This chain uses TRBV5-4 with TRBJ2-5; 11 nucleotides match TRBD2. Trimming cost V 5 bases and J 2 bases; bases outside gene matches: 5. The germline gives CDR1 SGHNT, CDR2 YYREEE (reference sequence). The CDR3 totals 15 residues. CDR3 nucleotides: TGTGCCAGCAGTCCCGTAGCGGGGGGGCAAGAGACCCAGTACTTC. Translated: CASSPVAGGQETQYF. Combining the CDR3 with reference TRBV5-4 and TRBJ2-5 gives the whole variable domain ETGVTQSPTHLIKTRGQQVTLRCSSQSGHNTVSWYQQALGQGPQFIFQYYREEENGRGNFPPRFSGLQFPNYSSELNVNALELDDSALYLCASSPVAGGQETQYFGPGTRLLVL.

CDR3: CASSYQRSPLHF. Here the CDR3 DNA reads TGTGCCAGCAGTTACCAACGTTCACCCCTCCACTTT. The rearrangement joins TRBV6-5 to TRBJ1-6; no definite D call. The CDR3 runs 12 residues. Deletions cut 2 bases from V and 9 bases from J, with 5 bases between. Germline-derived CDR1 and CDR2 are MNHEY and SVGAGI.

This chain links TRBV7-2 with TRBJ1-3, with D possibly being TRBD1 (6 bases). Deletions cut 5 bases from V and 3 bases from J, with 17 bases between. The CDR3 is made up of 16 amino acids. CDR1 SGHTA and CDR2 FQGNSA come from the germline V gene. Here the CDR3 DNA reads TGTGCCAGCAGCCCGAGAGGGGCAGGGGATGGAAACACCATATATTTT. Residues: CASSPRGAGDGNTIYF.

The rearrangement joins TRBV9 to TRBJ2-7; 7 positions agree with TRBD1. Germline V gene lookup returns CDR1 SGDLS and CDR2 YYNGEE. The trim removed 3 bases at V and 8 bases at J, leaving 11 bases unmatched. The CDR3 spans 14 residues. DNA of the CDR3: TGTGCCAGCAGCGCCTCCGGACAGGCTGAACAGCAGTACTTC. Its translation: CASSASGQAEQQYF.